Below, 6 T cell receptor beta chains from the same sample are listed, as sequenced in a study of blood T cell repertoires in COVID-19. Assay: immunoSEQ multiplex PCR; the TCRdb copy retains only in-frame clones and omits some. Of 95,000 to 100,000 clones listed, around 92% are singletons. Input material: peripheral blood. The origin of the receptors is a man aged 50-60 years with active COVID-19.

The table lists this clone with a count of one. The CDR3 loop reads CASSVGRQGGNTEAFF. The CDR3 DNA reads as TGTGCCAGCAGTGTGGGAAGACAGGGAGGGAACACTGAAGCTTTCTTT. The J gene is TRBJ1-1, the V gene TRBV28; 7 bases fit TRBD1. This CDR3 has 16 amino acids. Germline values: CDR1 MDHEN, CDR2 SYDVKM. With 5 bases clipped from V and 1 base from J, the junction kept 10 bases outside the gene matches.

This clone appeared a few times. CDR3 in amino acids: CASSPDRGRGYTF. CDR3 in DNA: TGTGCCAGCAGTCCGGACAGGGGACGAGGCTACACCTTC. The chain is built from TRBV6-5 and TRBJ1-2; 9 nucleotides align to TRBD1. There are 13 residues in the CDR3. CDR1 and CDR2 from the germline V gene are MNHEY and SVGAGI. V lost 5 bases, J lost 8 bases, and 6 bases stayed unmatched.

The chain combines TRBV12-3 or TRBV12-4 with TRBJ2-7; D ambiguous. The length of the CDR3 is 12 residues. V was trimmed by 4 bases and J by 3 bases, leaving 7 bases between them. CDR3 nucleotide sequence: TGTGCCAGCAGTTACTCCAACTACGAGCAGTACTTC. Its protein is CASSYSNYEQYF.

This CDR3 is CASSVSGIQDTQYF. The CDR3 coding sequence is TGTGCCAGCAGCGTCAGCGGGATTCAAGATACGCAGTATTTT. This rearrangement joins TRBV7-3 to TRBJ2-3; 7 bases match TRBD2. CDR1 and CDR2 from the germline V gene are SGHTA and FQGTGA. The ends lost 5 bases at V and 5 bases at J; junction bases unmatched: 7. This CDR3 contains 14 residues.

The V gene is TRBV14, the J gene TRBJ2-1; TRBD2 aligns across 14 bases. The CDR3 extends over 16 amino acids. Germline loops: CDR1 SGHDN, CDR2 FVKESK. The ends lost 5 bases at V and 5 bases at J; junction bases unmatched: 5. The CDR3 DNA reads TGTGCCAGCAGCTTGGGACTAGCGGGAGTTAACAATGAGCAGTTCTTC. This sequence encodes CASSLGLAGVNNEQFF. The complete variable domain, with remaining parts taken from reference TRBV14 and TRBJ2-1, reads EAGVTQFPSHSVIEKGQTVTLRCDPISGHDNLYWYRRVMGKEIKFLLHFVKESKQDESGMPNNRFLAERTGGTYSTLKVQPAELEDSGVYFCASSLGLAGVNNEQFFGPGTRLTVL.

V is TRBV7-9 and J is TRBJ1-1; D gene ambiguous. CDR3 size: 14 residues. The germline V gene encodes CDR1 SEHNR and CDR2 FQNEAQ (reference sequence). The V and J ends lost 1 base and 1 base respectively, with 7 bases between them. The chain's CDR3 is CASSLVIRNTEAFF. The CDR3 DNA follows: TGTGCCAGCAGCTTAGTAATTCGGAACACTGAAGCTTTCTTT.